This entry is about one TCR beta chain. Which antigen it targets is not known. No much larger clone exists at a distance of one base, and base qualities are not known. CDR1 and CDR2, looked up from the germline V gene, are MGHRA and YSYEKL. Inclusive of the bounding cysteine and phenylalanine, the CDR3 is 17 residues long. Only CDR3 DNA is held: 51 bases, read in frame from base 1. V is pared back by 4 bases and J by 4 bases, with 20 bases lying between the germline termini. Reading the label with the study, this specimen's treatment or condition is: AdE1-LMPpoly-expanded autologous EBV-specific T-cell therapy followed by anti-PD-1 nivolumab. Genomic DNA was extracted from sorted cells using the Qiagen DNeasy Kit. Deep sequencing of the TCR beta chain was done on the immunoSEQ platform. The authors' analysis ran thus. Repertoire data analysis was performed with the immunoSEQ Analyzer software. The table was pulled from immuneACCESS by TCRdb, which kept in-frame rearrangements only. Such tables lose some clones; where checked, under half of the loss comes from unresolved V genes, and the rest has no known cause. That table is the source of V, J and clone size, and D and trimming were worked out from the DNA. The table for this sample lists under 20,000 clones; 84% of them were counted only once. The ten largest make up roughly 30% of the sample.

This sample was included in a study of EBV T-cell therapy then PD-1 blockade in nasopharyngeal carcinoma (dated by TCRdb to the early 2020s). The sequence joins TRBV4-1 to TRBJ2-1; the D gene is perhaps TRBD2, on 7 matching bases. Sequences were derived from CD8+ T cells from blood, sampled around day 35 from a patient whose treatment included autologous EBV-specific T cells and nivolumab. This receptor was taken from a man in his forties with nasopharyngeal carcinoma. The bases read TGCGCCAGCAGCCGGCCACCCGCGGGGGCCCCTTACAATGAGCAGTTCTTC. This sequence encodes CASSRPPAGAPYNEQFF.